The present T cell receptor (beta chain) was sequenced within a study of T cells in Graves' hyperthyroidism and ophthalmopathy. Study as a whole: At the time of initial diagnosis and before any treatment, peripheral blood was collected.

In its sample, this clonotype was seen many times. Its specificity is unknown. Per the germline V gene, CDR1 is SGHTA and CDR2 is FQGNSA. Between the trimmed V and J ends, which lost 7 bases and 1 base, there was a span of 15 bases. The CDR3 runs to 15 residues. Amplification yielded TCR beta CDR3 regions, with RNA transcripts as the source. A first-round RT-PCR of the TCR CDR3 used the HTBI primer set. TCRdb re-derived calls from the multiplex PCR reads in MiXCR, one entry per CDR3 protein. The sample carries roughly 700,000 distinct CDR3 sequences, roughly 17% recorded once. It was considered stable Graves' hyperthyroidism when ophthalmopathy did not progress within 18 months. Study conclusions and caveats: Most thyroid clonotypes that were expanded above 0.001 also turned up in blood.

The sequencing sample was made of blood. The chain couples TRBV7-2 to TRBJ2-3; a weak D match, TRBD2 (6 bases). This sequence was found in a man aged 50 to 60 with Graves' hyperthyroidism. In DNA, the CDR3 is TGTGCCAGCAAGTCTTACGGGAGTGGCACAGATACGCAGTATTTT. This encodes CASKSYGSGTDTQYF. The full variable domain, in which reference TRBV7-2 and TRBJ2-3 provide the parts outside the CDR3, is GAGVSQSPSNKVTEKGKDVELRCDPISGHTALYWYRQSLGQGLEFLIYFQGNSAPDKSGLPSDRFSAERTGGSVSTLTIQRTQQEDSAVYLCASKSYGSGTDTQYFGPGTRLTVL.